Reported below is one T cell receptor beta chain. The sample is drawn from a study of blood T cell repertoires in COVID-19. Study as a whole: The study drew acute and convalescent COVID-19 samples from the United States, Italy and Spain.

Everyone who took part was roughly 18 to 89 years old, and they came from 20 to 25 US areas. Assay: immunoSEQ multiplex PCR; the TCRdb copy retains only in-frame clones and omits some. Among 200,000 to 250,000 clones listed, roughly four fifths were seen once. The CDR3 consists of 13 residues. V shed 3 bases and J shed 4 bases, with 9 bases lying between them. The receptor comes from a woman in her fifties or sixties who had been exposed to COVID-19. The chain employs TRBV12-3 or TRBV12-4 and TRBJ2-5; possibly TRBD2 for D (7 bases). Sequences were obtained from PBMCs or T cells enriched from blood (not recorded which). In DNA, the CDR3 is TGTGCCAGCAGTTTGAGGGGGGGAGAGACCCAGTACTTC. Amino acid sequence: CASSLRGGETQYF.